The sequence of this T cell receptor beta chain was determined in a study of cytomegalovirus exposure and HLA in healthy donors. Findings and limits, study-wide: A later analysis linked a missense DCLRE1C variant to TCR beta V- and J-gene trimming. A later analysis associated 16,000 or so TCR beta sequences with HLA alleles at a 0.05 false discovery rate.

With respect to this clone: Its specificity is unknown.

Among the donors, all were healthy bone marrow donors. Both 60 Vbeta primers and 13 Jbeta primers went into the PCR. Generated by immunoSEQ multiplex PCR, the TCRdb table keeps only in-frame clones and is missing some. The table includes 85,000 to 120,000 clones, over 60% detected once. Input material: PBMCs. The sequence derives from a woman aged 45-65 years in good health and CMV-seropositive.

The CDR3 coding sequence is TGTGCCAGTACCCAGGGGGCTAACCTTAATTCACCCCTCCACTTT. As protein: CASTQGANLNSPLHF. J is TRBJ1-6 and V is TRBV19; 8 nucleotides align to TRBD1. CDR3 length: 15 amino acids. Germline CDR1 reads LNHDA; CDR2 reads SQIVND (reference sequence). The V gene end was trimmed by 7 bases and the J gene end by 6 bases; junction bases not matched to a gene: 8.